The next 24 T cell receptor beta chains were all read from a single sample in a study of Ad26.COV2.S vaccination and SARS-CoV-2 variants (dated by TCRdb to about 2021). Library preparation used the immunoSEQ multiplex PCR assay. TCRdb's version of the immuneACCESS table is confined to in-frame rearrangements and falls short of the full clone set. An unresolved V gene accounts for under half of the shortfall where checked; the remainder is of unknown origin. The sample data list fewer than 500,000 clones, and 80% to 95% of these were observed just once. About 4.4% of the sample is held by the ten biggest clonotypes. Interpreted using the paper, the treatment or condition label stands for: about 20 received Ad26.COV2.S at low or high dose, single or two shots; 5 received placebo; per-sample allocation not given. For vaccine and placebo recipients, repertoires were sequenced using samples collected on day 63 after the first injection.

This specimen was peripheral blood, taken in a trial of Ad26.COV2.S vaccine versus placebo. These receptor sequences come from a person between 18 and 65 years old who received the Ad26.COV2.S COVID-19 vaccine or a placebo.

The DNA of the CDR3 is TGCAGTGCTAGTGACAGCAATCAGCCCCAGCATTTT. Translating gives CSASDSNQPQHF. V gene TRBV20-1 combines with J gene TRBJ1-5, with D unresolved. V was shortened by 3 bases and J by 1 base, with 4 bases between the two germline ends. Germline loops: CDR1 DFQATT, CDR2 SNEGSKA (reference sequence). The CDR3 spans 12 residues.

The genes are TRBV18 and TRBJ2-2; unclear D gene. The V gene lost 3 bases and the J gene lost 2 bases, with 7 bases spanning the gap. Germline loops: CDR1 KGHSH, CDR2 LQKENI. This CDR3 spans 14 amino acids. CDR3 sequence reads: CASSPQRNTGELFF. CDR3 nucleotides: TGTGCCAGCTCACCCCAGAGAAACACCGGGGAGCTGTTTTTT.

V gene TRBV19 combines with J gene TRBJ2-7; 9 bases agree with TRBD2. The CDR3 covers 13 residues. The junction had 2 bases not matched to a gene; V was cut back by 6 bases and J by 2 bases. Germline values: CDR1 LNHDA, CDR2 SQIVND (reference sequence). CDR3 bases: TGTGCCAGTAGACTAGCGGGCACCTACGAGCAGTACTTC. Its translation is CASRLAGTYEQYF.

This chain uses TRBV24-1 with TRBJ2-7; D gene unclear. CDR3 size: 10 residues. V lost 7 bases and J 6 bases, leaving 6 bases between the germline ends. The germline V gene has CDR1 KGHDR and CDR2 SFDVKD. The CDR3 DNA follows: TGTGCCACCAGCGGACCCGAGCAGTACTTC. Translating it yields CATSGPEQYF.

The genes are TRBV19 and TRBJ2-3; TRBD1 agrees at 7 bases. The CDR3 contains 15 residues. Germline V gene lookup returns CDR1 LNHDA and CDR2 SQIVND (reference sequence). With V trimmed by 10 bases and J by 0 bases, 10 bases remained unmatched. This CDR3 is CATAVGQTSTDTQYF. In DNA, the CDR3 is TGTGCCACCGCGGTGGGACAGACTAGCACAGATACGCAGTATTTT.

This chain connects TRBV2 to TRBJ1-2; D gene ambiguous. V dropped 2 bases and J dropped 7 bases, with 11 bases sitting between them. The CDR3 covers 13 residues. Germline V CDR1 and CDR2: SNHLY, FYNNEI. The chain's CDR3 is CASSEQAPVGYTF. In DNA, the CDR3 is TGTGCCAGCAGTGAACAGGCTCCCGTTGGCTACACCTTC.

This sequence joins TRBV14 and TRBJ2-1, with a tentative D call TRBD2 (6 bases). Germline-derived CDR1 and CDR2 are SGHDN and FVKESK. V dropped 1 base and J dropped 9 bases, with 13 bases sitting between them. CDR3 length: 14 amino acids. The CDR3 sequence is CASSQGGGTSEQFF. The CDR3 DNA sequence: TGTGCCAGCAGCCAAGGTGGCGGGACGAGTGAGCAGTTCTTC. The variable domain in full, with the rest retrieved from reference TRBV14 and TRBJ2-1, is EAGVTQFPSHSVIEKGQTVTLRCDPISGHDNLYWYRRVMGKEIKFLLHFVKESKQDESGMPNNRFLAERTGGTYSTLKVQPAELEDSGVYFCASSQGGGTSEQFFGPGTRLTVL.

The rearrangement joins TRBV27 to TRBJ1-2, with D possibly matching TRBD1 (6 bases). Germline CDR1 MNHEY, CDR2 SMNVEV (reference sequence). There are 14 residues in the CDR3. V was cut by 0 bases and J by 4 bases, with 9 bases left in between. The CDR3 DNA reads TGTGCCAGCAGTTTATCTGGACAGATCTATGGCTACACCTTC. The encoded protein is CASSLSGQIYGYTF.

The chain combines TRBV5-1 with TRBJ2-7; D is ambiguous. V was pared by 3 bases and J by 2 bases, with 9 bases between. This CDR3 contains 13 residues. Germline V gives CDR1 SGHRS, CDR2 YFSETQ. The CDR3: CASSSPVAYEQYF. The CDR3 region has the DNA TGCGCCAGCAGCTCCCCGGTGGCCTACGAGCAGTACTTC. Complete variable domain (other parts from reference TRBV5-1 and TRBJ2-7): KAGVTQTPRYLIKTRGQQVTLSCSPISGHRSVSWYQQTPGQGLQFLFEYFSETQRNKGNFPGRFSGRQFSNSRSEMNVSTLELGDSALYLCASSSPVAYEQYFGPGTRLTVT.

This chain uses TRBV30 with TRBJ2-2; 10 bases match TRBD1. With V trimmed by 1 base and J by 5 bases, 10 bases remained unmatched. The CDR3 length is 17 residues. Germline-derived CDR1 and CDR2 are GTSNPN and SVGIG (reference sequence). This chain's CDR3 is CAWSATDRGRRTGELFF. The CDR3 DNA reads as TGTGCCTGGAGTGCGACCGACAGGGGGCGACGAACCGGGGAGCTGTTTTTT. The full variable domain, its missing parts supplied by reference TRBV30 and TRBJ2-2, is SQTIHQWPATLVQPVGSPLSLECTVEGTSNPNLYWYRQAAGRGLQLLFYSVGIGQISSEVPQNLSASRPQDRQFILSSKKLLLSDSGFYLCAWSATDRGRRTGELFFGEGSRLTVL.

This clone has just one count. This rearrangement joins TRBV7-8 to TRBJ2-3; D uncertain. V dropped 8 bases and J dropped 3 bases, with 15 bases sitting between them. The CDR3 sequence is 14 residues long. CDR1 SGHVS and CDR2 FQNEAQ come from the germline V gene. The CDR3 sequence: CASSRSASTDTQYF. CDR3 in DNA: TGTGCCAGCTCACGATCAGCCTCGACAGATACGCAGTATTTT.

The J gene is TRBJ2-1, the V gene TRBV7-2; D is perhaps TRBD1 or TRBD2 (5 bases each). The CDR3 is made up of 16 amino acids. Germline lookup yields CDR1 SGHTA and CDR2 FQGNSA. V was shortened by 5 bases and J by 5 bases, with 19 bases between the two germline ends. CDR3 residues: CASSKGDPGRDNEQFF. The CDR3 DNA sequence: TGTGCCAGCAGCAAAGGGGACCCCGGGCGGGACAATGAGCAGTTCTTC.

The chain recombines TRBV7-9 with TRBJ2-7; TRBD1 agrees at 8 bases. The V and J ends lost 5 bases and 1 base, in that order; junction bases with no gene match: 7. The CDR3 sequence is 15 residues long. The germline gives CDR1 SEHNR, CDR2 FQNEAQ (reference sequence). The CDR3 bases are TGTGCCAGCAGCGCGACCGGGACAGGATCCTACGAGCAGTACTTC. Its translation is CASSATGTGSYEQYF.

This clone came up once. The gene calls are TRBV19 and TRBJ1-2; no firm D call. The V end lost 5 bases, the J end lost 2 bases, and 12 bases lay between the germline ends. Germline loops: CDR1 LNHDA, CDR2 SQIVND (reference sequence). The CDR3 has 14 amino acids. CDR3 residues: CASSQTRENYGYTF. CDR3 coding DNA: TGTGCCAGTAGTCAAACCCGAGAGAACTATGGCTACACCTTC.

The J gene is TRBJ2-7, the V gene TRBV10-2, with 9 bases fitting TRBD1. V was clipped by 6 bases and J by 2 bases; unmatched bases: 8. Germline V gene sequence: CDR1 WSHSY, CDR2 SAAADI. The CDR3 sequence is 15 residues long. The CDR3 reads CASSQYGTGTYEQYF. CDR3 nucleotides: TGCGCCAGCAGCCAATACGGGACAGGGACCTACGAGCAGTACTTC.

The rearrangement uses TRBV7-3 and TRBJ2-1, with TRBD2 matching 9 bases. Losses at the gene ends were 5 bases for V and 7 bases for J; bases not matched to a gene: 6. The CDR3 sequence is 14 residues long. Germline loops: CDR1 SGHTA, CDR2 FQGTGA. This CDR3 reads CASSEGLAGNEQFF. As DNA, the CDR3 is TGTGCCAGCAGCGAGGGACTAGCAGGGAATGAGCAGTTCTTC.

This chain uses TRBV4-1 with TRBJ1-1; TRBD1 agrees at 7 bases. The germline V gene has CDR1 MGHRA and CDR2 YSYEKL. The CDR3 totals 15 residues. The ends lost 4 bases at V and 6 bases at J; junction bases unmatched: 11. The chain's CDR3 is CASSPRGDSSAEAFF. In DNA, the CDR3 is TGCGCCAGCAGCCCTAGAGGGGACAGTTCCGCTGAAGCTTTCTTT.

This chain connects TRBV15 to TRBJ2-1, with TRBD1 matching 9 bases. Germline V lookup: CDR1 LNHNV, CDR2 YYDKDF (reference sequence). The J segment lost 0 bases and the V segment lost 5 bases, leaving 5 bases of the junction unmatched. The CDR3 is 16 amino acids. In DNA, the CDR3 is TGTGCCACCAGCGTCCTACAGGGGGCCTCCTACAATGAGCAGTTCTTC. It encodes CATSVLQGASYNEQFF.

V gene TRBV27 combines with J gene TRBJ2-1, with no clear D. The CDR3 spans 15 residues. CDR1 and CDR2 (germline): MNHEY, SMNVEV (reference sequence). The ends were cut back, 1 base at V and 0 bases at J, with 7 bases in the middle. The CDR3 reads CASSLFGSSYNEQFF. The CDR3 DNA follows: TGTGCCAGCAGTTTATTCGGTAGCTCCTACAATGAGCAGTTCTTC.

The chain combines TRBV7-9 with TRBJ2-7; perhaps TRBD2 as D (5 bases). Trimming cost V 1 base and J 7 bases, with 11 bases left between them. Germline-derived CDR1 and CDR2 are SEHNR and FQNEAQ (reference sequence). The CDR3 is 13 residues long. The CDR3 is CASSLVFSGEQYF. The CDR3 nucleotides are TGTGCCAGCAGCTTAGTCTTCTCGGGGGAGCAGTACTTC.

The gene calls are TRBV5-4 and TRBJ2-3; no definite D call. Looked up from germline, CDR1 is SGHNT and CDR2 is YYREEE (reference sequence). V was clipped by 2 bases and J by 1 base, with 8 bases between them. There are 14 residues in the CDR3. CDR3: CASSLETGTDTQYF. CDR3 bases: TGTGCCAGCAGCTTAGAAACGGGCACAGATACGCAGTATTTT.

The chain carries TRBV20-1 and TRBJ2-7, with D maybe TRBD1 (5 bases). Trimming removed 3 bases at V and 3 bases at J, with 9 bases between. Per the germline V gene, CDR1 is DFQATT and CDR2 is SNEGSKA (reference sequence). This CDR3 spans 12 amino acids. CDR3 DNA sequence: TGCAGTGCTAGTGACAGAAACTACGAGCAGTACTTC. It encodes CSASDRNYEQYF.

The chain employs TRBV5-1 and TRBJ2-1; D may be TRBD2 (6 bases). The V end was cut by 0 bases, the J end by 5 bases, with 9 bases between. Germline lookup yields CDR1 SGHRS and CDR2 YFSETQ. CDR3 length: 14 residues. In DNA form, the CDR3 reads TGCGCCAGCAGCTTGGGGCGGGGTCACAATGAGCAGTTCTTC. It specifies CASSLGRGHNEQFF.

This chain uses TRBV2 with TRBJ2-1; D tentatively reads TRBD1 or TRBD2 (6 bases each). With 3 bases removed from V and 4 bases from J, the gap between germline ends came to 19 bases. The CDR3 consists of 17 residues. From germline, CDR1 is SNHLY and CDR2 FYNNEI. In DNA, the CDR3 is TGTGCCAGCAGTGATAGTAGGGGGGCCTTTTCATACAATGAGCAGTTCTTC. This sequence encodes CASSDSRGAFSYNEQFF.